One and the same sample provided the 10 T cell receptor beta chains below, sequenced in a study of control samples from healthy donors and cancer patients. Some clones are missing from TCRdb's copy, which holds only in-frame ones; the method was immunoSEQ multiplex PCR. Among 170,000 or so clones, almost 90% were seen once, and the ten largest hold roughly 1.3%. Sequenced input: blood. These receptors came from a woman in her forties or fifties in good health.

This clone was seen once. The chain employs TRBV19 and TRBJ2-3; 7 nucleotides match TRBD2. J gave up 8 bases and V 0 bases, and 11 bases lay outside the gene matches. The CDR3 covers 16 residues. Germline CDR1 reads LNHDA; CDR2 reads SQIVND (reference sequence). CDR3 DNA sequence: TGTGCCAGTAGTATAGATCGCGGCGGGAGAAGTCGTACGCAGTATTTT. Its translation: CASSIDRGGRSRTQYF.

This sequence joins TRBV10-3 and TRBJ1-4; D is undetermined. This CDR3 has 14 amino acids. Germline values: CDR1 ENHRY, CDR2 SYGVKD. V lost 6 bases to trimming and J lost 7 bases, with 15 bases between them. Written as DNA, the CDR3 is TGTGCCATCAGAGCCGGCCAAGCGGGTGAAAAACTGTTTTTT. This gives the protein CAIRAGQAGEKLFF.

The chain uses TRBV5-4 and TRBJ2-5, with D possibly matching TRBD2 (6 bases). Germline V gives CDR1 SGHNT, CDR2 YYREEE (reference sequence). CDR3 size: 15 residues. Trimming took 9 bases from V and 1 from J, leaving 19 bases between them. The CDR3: CAISRSAGRQETQYF. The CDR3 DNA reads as TGTGCCATCTCAAGATCCGCGGGGCGCCAAGAGACCCAGTACTTC.

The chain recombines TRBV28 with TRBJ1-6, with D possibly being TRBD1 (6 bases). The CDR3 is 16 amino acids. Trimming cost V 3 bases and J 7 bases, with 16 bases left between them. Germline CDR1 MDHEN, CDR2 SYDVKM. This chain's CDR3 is CASSFTGQWDNSPLHF. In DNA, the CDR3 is TGTGCCAGCAGTTTTACCGGACAGTGGGACAATTCACCCCTCCACTTT.

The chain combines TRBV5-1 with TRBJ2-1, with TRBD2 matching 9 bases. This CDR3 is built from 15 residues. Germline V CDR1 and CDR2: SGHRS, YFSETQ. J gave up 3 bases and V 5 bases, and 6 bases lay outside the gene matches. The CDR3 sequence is CASSSLAGSYNEQFF. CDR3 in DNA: TGCGCCAGCAGTTCCCTAGCGGGGAGCTACAATGAGCAGTTCTTC.

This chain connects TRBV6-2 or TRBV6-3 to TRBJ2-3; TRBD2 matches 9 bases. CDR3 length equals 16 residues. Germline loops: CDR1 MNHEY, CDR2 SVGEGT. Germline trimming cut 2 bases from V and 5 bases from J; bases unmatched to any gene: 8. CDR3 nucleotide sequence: TGTGCCAGCAGTTACGGTGGGCGGGGGGGCTTAGATACGCAGTATTTT. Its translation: CASSYGGRGGLDTQYF.

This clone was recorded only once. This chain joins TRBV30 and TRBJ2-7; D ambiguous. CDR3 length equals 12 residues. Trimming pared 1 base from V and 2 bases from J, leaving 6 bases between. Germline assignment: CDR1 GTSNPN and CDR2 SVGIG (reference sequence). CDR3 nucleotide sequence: TGTGCCTGGAGTGGAACGGCCTACGAGCAGTACTTC. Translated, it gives CAWSGTAYEQYF.

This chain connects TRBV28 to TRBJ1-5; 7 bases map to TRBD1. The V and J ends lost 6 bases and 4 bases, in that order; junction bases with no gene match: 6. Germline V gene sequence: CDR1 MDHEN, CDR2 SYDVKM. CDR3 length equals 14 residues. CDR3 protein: CASRPGQTNQPQHF. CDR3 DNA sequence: TGTGCCAGCAGACCGGGACAGACGAATCAGCCCCAGCATTTT.

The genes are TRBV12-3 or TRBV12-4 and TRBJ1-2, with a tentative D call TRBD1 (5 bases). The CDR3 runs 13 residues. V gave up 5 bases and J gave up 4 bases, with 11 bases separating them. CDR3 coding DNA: TGTGCCAGCAGTCGGGACGGTCTCTATGGCTACACCTTC. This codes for CASSRDGLYGYTF.

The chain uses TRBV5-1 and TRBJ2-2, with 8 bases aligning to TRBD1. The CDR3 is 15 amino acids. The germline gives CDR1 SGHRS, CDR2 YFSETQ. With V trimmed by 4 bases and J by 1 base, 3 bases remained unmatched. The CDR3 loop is CASSPGQGNTGELFF. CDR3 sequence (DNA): TGCGCCAGCAGCCCCGGACAGGGGAACACCGGGGAGCTGTTTTTT.